Following are 15 T cell receptor beta chains from one sample sequenced in a study of neoadjuvant anti-PD-1 for oral cavity cancer. The repertoire was sequenced with immunoSEQ multiplex PCR; TCRdb's copy has only in-frame clones and lacks some. This sample yields 40,000 to 50,000 clones, of which 77% are seen a single time; 4.8% belongs to the top ten. Time point meaning: after neoadjuvant nivolumab, at surgical resection. Here the sequenced sample was PBMCs, taken after nivolumab (anti-PD-1) treatment. These receptors were collected from a person aged 35-80 years with oral cavity squamous cell carcinoma.

V gene TRBV27 combines with J gene TRBJ2-2; 8 nucleotides agree with TRBD1. The germline CDR1 and CDR2 sequences are MNHEY and SMNVEV (reference sequence). The CDR3 runs to 18 residues. Trimming cost V 2 bases and J 2 bases; bases outside gene matches: 10. The CDR3 reads CASSLALDRGHNTGELFF. As DNA, the CDR3 is TGTGCCAGCAGTTTAGCCCTAGACAGGGGCCACAACACCGGGGAGCTGTTTTTT.

CDR3 in DNA: TGTGCCAGTACCATTGGTTCAGGAACCACCGGGGAGCTGTTTTTT. This gives the protein CASTIGSGTTGELFF. The chain combines TRBV19 with TRBJ2-2; D is unclear. Germline CDR1 and CDR2: LNHDA and SQIVND (reference sequence). This CDR3 comprises 15 residues. Trimming pared 7 bases from V and 4 bases from J, leaving 16 bases between.

This chain joins TRBV5-1 and TRBJ1-4; D gene ambiguous. V lost 2 bases and J lost 5, with 10 bases in between. The germline V gene has CDR1 SGHRS and CDR2 YFSETQ. The CDR3 runs 14 residues. Written as DNA, the CDR3 is TGCGCCAGCAGCTTCACCCCTACGAATGAAAAACTGTTTTTT. This sequence encodes CASSFTPTNEKLFF.

The rearrangement joins TRBV29-1 to TRBJ2-7; no clear D. Deletions cut 6 bases from V and 5 bases from J, with 14 bases between. This CDR3 spans 12 amino acids. Germline V gives CDR1 SQVTM, CDR2 ANQGSEA. As DNA, the CDR3 is TGCAGCGTCGAAAGGGCGCCCAACGAGCAGTACTTC. Translating it yields CSVERAPNEQYF.

This clone has just a few counts. CDR3: CASSLRDGSLNTEAFF. Written as DNA, the CDR3 is TGTGCCAGCAGCCTACGGGACGGGTCCTTAAACACTGAAGCTTTCTTT. The V call is TRBV7-8, the J call TRBJ1-1, with D possibly matching TRBD1 (5 bases). Germline-derived CDR1 and CDR2 are SGHVS and FQNEAQ. This CDR3 region has 16 residues. V lost 5 bases, J lost 2 bases, and 18 bases lay in between. The full variable domain, rest sourced from reference TRBV7-8 and TRBJ1-1, is GAGVSQSPRYKVAKRGQDVALRCDPISGHVSLFWYQQALGQGPEFLTYFQNEAQLDKSGLPSDRFFAERPEGSVSTLKIQRTQQEDSAVYLCASSLRDGSLNTEAFFGQGTRLTVV.

This chain uses TRBV29-1 with TRBJ1-2; 10 bases are shared with TRBD1. Germline values: CDR1 SQVTM, CDR2 ANQGSEA. The CDR3 runs 14 residues. Trimming took 3 bases from V and 5 from J; bases not matched to a gene: 6. CDR3 in DNA: TGCAGCGTTGAGATAGGACAGGGGGTTTATGGCTACACCTTC. Translation: CSVEIGQGVYGYTF.

This sequence joins TRBV29-1 and TRBJ2-2; D is ambiguous. V was cut by 4 bases and J by 4 bases, with 4 bases left in between. Germline V lookup: CDR1 SQVTM, CDR2 ANQGSEA. The CDR3 extends over 11 amino acids. The CDR3 region has the DNA TGCAGCGTTGTTTTCACCGGGGAGCTGTTTTTT. Protein: CSVVFTGELFF.

The chain couples TRBV11-3 to TRBJ2-6; D remains unclear. V was clipped by 1 base and J by 0 bases, with 4 bases between them. The CDR3 consists of 15 residues. CDR1 and CDR2 from the germline V gene are SGHNT and YENEEA. This CDR3 reads CASSLGSSGANVLTF. CDR3 DNA: TGTGCCAGCAGCTTAGGTAGCTCTGGGGCCAACGTCCTGACTTTC.

The gene calls are TRBV2 and TRBJ2-7; 12 bases map to TRBD1. CDR3 length: 19 residues. With 7 bases clipped from V and 1 base from J, the junction kept 17 bases outside the gene matches. CDR1 and CDR2 (germline): SNHLY, FYNNEI. The CDR3 loop is CASTLRGTGGAGKSYEQYF. The CDR3 region has the DNA TGTGCCAGCACCCTGCGAGGGACAGGGGGCGCAGGAAAGTCCTACGAGCAGTACTTC.

The chain couples TRBV27 to TRBJ2-7, with 8 bases that match TRBD1. Germline CDR1 is MNHEY and CDR2 is SMNVEV (reference sequence). The V segment lost 5 bases and the J segment 3 bases; nucleotides outside the gene matches: 0. CDR3 length equals 12 residues. In DNA form, the CDR3 reads TGTGCCAGCAGTGACAGGGGCTACGAGCAGTACTTC. Protein product: CASSDRGYEQYF.

V gene TRBV2 combines with J gene TRBJ1-6; no clear D. CDR1 SNHLY and CDR2 FYNNEI come from the germline V gene. The V end was cut by 7 bases, the J end by 0 bases, with 25 bases between. The CDR3 totals 20 residues. The CDR3 sequence: CASIWSDYKPWSSYNSPLHF. The DNA of the CDR3 is TGTGCCAGCATTTGGTCAGATTATAAACCCTGGAGCTCCTATAATTCACCCCTCCACTTT. Full variable domain (remainder filled in from reference TRBV2 and TRBJ1-6): EPEVTQTPSHQVTQMGQEVILRCVPISNHLYFYWYRQILGQKVEFLVSFYNNEISEKSEIFDDQFSVERPDGSNFTLKIRSTKLEDSAMYFCASIWSDYKPWSSYNSPLHFGNGTRLTVT.

This chain joins TRBV28 and TRBJ1-2; D is unclear. Germline-derived CDR1 and CDR2 are MDHEN and SYDVKM. The CDR3 sequence is 16 residues long. V was trimmed by 1 base and J by 0 bases, leaving 12 bases between them. Here the CDR3 reads CASSLYAVGPNYGYTF. The DNA of the CDR3 is TGTGCCAGCAGTTTATATGCTGTTGGGCCTAACTATGGCTACACCTTC.

The chain couples TRBV10-3 to TRBJ2-7; TRBD1 is a possible D gene (6 bases). This CDR3 region has 13 residues. Trimming pared 9 bases from V and 2 bases from J, leaving 14 bases between. Germline V gene sequence: CDR1 ENHRY, CDR2 SYGVKD. CDR3: CAIRRGDTYEQYF. The CDR3 region has the DNA TGTGCCATTCGGAGAGGGGACACCTACGAGCAGTACTTC.

The chain has TRBV29-1 and TRBJ2-5; perhaps TRBD1 as D (7 bases). The CDR3 is made up of 13 amino acids. Germline V gene sequence: CDR1 SQVTM, CDR2 ANQGSEA. V was clipped by 7 bases and J by 5 bases, with 17 bases between them. Here the CDR3 DNA reads TGCAGCGCAAGACAGGGCGCGGGGGAGACCCAGTACTTC. It translates to CSARQGAGETQYF.

The V and J genes are TRBV7-3 and TRBJ2-1; 9 nucleotides agree with TRBD2. CDR1 is SGHTA and CDR2 is FQGTGA in the germline V gene. The CDR3 is 15 amino acids. Trimming at V came to 1 base and at J to 7 bases, leaving 5 bases not matched to a gene. The CDR3 bases are TGTGCCAGCAGCTTAAGACTAGCGGCAAAGAATGAGCAGTTCTTC. It translates to CASSLRLAAKNEQFF.